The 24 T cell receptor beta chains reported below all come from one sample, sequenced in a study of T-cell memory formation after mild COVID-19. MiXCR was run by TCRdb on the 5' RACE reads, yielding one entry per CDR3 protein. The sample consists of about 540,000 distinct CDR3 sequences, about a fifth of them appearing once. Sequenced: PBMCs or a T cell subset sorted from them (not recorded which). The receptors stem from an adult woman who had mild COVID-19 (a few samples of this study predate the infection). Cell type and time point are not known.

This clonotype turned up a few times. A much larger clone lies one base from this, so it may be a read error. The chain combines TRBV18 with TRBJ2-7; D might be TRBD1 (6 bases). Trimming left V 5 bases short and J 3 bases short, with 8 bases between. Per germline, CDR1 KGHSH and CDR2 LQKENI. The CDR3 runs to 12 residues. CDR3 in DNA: TGTGCCAGCTCAGCGACAGGCTACGAGCAGTACTTC. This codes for CASSATGYEQYF.

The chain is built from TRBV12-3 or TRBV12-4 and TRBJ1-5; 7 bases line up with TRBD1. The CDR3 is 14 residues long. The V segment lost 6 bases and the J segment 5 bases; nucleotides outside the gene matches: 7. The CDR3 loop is CASSSPGGYQPQHF. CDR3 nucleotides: TGTGCCAGCAGCTCACCAGGGGGGTATCAGCCCCAGCATTTT.

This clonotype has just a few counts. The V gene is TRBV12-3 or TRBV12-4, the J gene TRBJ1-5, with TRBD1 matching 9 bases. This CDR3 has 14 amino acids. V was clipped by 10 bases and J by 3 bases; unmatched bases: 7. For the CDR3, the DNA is TGTGCCATTTCGGACAGGGGCCTCAATCAGCCCCAGCATTTT. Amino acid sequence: CAISDRGLNQPQHF.

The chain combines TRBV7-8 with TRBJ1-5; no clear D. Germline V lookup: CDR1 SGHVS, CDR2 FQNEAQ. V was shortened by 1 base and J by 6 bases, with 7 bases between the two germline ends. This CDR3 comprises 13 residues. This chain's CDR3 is CASSLVERQPQHF. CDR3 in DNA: TGTGCCAGCAGCTTAGTCGAGCGTCAGCCCCAGCATTTT.

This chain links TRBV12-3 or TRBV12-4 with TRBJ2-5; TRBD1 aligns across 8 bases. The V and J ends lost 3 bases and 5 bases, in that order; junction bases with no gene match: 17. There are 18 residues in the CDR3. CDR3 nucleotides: TGTGCCAGCAGTTTTGGGGGGACAGGTCGCATTTACTTGGAGACCCAGTACTTC. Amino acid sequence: CASSFGGTGRIYLETQYF.

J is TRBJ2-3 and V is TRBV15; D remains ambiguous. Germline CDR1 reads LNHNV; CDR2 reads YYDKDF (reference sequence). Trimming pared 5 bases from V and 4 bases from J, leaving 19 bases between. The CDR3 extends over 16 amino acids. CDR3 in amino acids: CATSSWASLLADTQYF. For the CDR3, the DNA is TGTGCCACCAGCTCCTGGGCCAGCCTTTTGGCAGATACGCAGTATTTT.

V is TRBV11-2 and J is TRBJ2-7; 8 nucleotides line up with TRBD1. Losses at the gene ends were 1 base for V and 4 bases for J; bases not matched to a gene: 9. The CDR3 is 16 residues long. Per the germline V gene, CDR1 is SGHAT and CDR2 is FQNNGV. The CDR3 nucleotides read TGTGCCAGCAGCTTAGCAGAGGACAGGGCCCAATACGAGCAGTACTTC. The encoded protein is CASSLAEDRAQYEQYF.

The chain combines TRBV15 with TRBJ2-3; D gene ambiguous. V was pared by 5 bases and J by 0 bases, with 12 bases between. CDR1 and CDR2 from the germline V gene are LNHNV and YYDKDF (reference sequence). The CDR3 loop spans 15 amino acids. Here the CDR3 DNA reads TGTGCCACCAGCTGGGGAACTGCTAGCACAGATACGCAGTATTTT. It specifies CATSWGTASTDTQYF.

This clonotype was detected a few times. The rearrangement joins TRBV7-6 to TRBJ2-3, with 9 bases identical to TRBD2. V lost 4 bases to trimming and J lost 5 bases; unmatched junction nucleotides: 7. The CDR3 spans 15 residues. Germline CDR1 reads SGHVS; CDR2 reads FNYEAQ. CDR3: CASSSGEREVDTQYF. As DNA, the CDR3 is TGTGCCAGCAGCTCTGGGGAGCGGGAGGTAGATACGCAGTATTTT.

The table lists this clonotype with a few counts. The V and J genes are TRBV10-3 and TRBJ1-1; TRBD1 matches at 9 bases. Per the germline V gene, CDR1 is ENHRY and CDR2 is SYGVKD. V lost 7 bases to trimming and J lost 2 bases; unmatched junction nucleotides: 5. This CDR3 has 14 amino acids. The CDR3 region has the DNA TGTGCCATCACCCGGGACAGGGATAACACTGAAGCTTTCTTT. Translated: CAITRDRDNTEAFF.

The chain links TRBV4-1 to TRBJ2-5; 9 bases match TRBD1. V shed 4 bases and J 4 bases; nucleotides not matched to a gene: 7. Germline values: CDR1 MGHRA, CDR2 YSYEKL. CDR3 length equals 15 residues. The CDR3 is CASSPGQGSTETQYF. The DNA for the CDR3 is TGCGCCAGCAGCCCCGGACAGGGGAGTACAGAGACCCAGTACTTC.

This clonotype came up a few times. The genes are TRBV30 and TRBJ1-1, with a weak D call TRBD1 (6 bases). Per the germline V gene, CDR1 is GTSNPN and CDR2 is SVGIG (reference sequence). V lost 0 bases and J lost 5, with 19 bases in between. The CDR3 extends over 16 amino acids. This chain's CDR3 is CAWSVRQGPSLTEAFF. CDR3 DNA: TGTGCCTGGAGTGTACGTCAGGGGCCGTCGCTGACTGAAGCTTTCTTT.

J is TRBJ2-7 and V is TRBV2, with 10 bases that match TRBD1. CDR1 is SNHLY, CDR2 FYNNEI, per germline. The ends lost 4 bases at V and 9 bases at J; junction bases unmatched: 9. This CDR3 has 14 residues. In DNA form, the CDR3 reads TGTGCCAGCAGTGCCCTCGGGACAGGGGCCGGGCAGTACTTC. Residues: CASSALGTGAGQYF.

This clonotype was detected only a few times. CDR3 sequence: CASSSGGWAFF. CDR3 bases: TGTGCCAGCAGCTCCGGAGGGTGGGCTTTCTTT. V usage is TRBV7-9 and J usage is TRBJ1-1; D unclear. Germline V CDR1 and CDR2: SEHNR, FQNEAQ (reference sequence). This CDR3 region has 11 residues. V gave up 4 bases and J gave up 11 bases, with 11 bases separating them. The full variable domain, its missing parts supplied by reference TRBV7-9 and TRBJ1-1, is DTGVSQNPRHKITKRGQNVTFRCDPISEHNRLYWYRQTLGQGPEFLTYFQNEAQLEKSRLLSDRFSAERPKGSFSTLEIQRTEQGDSAMYLCASSSGGWAFFGQGTRLTVV.

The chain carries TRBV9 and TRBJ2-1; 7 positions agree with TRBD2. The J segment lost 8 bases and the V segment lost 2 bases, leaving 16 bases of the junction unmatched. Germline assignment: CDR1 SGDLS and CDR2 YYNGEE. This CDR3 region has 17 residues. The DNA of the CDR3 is TGTGCCAGCAGCGTTCTCCCGCTAGCGGACCGGGGGGATGAGCAGTTCTTC. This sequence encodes CASSVLPLADRGDEQFF. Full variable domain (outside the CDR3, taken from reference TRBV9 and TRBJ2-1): DSGVTQTPKHLITATGQRVTLRCSPRSGDLSVYWYQQSLDQGLQFLIQYYNGEERAKGNILERFSAQQFPDLHSELNLSSLELGDSALYFCASSVLPLADRGDEQFFGPGTRLTVL.

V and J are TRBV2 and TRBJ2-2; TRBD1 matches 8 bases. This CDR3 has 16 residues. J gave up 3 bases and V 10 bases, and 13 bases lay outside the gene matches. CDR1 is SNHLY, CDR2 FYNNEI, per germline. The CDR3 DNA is TGTGCCACCAGCAATTCAGGGGGCCAGTACACCGGGGAGCTGTTTTTT. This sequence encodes CATSNSGGQYTGELFF.

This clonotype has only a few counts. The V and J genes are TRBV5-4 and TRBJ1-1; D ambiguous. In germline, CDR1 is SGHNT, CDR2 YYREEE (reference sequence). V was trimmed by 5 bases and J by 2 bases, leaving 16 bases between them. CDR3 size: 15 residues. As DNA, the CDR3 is TGTGCCAGCAGTAACCGTCCGGGCATAAACACTGAAGCTTTCTTT. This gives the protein CASSNRPGINTEAFF.

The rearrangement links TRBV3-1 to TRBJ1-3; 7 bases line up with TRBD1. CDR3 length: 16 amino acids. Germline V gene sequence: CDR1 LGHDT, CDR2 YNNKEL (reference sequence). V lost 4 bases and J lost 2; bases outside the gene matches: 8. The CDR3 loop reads CASSPIDRAAGNTIYF. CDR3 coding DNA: TGTGCCAGCAGCCCGATAGACAGGGCTGCTGGAAACACCATATATTTT.

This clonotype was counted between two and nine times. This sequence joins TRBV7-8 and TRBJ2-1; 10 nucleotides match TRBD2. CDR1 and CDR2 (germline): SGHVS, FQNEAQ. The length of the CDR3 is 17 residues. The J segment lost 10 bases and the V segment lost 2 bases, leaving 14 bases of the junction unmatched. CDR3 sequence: CASSLRSPSSGRNEQFF. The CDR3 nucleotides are TGTGCCAGCAGCTTAAGATCCCCTTCTAGCGGGAGAAACGAGCAGTTCTTC.

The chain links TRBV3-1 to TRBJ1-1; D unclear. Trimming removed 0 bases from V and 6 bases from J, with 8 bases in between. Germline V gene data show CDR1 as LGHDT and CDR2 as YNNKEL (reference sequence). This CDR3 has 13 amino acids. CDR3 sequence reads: CASSQDTAAEAFF. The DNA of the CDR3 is TGTGCCAGCAGCCAAGATACGGCAGCTGAAGCTTTCTTT.

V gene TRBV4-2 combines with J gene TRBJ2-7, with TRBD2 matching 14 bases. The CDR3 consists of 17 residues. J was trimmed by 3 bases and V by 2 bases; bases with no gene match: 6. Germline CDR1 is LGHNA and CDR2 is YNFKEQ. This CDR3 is CASSQLGTSGRGYEQYF. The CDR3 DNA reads TGTGCCAGCAGCCAATTAGGGACTAGCGGGAGAGGCTACGAGCAGTACTTC.

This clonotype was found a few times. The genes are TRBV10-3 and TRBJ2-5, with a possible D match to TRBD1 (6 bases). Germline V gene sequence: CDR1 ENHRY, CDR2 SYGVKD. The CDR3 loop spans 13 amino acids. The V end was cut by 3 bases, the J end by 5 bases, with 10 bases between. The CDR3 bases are TGTGCCATCAGTGACAGGGGTGGGGAGACCCAGTACTTC. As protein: CAISDRGGETQYF.

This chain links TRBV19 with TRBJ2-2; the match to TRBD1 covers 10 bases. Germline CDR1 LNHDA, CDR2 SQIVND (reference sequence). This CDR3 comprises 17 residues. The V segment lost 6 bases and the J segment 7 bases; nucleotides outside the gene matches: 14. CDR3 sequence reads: CASRGPTGGIQSGELFF. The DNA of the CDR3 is TGTGCCAGTAGAGGGCCGACAGGGGGCATTCAGAGCGGGGAGCTGTTTTTT.

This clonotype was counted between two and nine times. CDR3 sequence: CASRLDTSDTQYF. The CDR3 nucleotides read TGTGCCAGCAGACTCGACACATCAGATACGCAGTATTTT. V and J are TRBV12-3 or TRBV12-4 and TRBJ2-3; D unresolved. Trimming left V 6 bases short and J 4 bases short, with 11 bases between. This CDR3 spans 13 amino acids.